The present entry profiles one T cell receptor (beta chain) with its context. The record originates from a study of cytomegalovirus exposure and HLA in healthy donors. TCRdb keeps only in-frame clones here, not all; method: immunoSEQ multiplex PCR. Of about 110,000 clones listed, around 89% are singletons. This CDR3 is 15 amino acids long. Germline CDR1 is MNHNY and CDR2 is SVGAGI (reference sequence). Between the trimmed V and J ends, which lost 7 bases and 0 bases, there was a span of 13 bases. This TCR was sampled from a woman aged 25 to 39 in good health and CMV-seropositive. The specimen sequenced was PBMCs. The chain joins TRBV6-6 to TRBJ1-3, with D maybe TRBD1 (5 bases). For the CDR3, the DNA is TGTGCCAGCAAGGACACCGCCGTCTCTGGAAACACCATATATTTT. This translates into CASKDTAVSGNTIYF.